One sample yielded the 30 T cell receptor beta chains listed below, sequenced in a study of T cells after yellow fever vaccination. TCRdb used MiXCR to reprocess the 5' RACE reads, holding one entry per CDR3 protein. Of about 210,000 distinct CDR3 sequences listed, approximately 3.3% were seen once; the top ten hold around 3%. Sequenced here: CD4+ T cells sorted from PBMCs, sampled 10 days after the yellow fever booster vaccination. The receptors come from a man aged 18-30 years who received the YFV17D yellow fever vaccine.

This clonotype was found many times. The V call is TRBV6-5, the J call TRBJ2-5; D unclear. The CDR3 has 16 residues. Germline loops: CDR1 MNHEY, CDR2 SVGAGI. The V end lost 0 bases, the J end lost 0 bases, and 11 bases lay between the germline ends. The CDR3 region has the DNA TGTGCCAGCAGTTACTCGGGCGCAGCCGACCAAGAGACCCAGTACTTC. Translated: CASSYSGAADQETQYF.

The chain combines TRBV29-1 with TRBJ2-5, with 9 bases that match TRBD2. J lost 4 bases, V lost 8 bases, and 14 bases had no gene match. Per the germline V gene, CDR1 is SQVTM and CDR2 is ANQGSEA. CDR3 length: 15 residues. The CDR3 loop reads CSFREASGVAETQYF. The CDR3, as DNA: TGCAGCTTCCGCGAGGCTAGCGGGGTCGCAGAGACCCAGTACTTC.

This clonotype was seen repeatedly, ten times or more. This sequence joins TRBV7-2 and TRBJ2-3; 9 bases line up with TRBD2. V gave up 3 bases and J gave up 1 base; unmatched junction bases: 5. The CDR3 consists of 16 residues. Germline values: CDR1 SGHTA, CDR2 FQGNSA. The CDR3 sequence is CASSFRRLAGTDTQYF. In DNA, the CDR3 is TGTGCCAGCAGCTTTCGAAGACTAGCGGGCACAGATACGCAGTATTTT.

The V and J genes are TRBV18 and TRBJ2-3; TRBD1 matches 9 bases. The J segment lost 5 bases and the V segment lost 3 bases, leaving 9 bases of the junction unmatched. The CDR3 sequence is 16 residues long. Germline V gene data show CDR1 as KGHSH and CDR2 as LQKENI. CDR3 sequence: CASSPLTGGYGDTQYF. The CDR3 nucleotides are TGTGCCAGCTCACCCCTGACAGGGGGATATGGAGATACGCAGTATTTT.

This chain links TRBV12-5 with TRBJ2-7; no firm D call. The ends were cut back, 3 bases at V and 3 bases at J, with 12 bases in the middle. The CDR3 totals 14 residues. Germline CDR1 is LGHNT and CDR2 is FRNRAP. In nucleotides, the CDR3 is TGTGCTAGTGGTTTAGGATCATCCCGCTACGAGCAGTACTTC. This codes for CASGLGSSRYEQYF. Full variable domain (remainder filled in from reference TRBV12-5 and TRBJ2-7): DARVTQTPRHKVTEMGQEVTMRCQPILGHNTVFWYRQTMMQGLELLAYFRNRAPLDDSGMPKDRFSAEMPDATLATLKIQPSEPRDSAVYFCASGLGSSRYEQYFGPGTRLTVT.

In this sample, this clonotype turned up many times. The chain uses TRBV4-3 and TRBJ2-5; a weak D match, TRBD1 (6 bases). The germline V gene encodes CDR1 LGHNA and CDR2 YSLEER. CDR3 length: 14 amino acids. Trimming took off 4 bases at V and 7 bases at J, with 16 bases between the two ends. The CDR3, as DNA: TGCGCCAGCAGCCCCGGACAGACAATGGGGACCCAGTACTTC. It encodes CASSPGQTMGTQYF.

This clonotype was detected many times. The CDR3 DNA sequence: TGTGCCAGCAGCTTACATCCCGGGGCGGTGGGAACCGGGGAGCTGTTTTTT. Residues: CASSLHPGAVGTGELFF. This chain joins TRBV7-2 and TRBJ2-2; D possibly matches TRBD1 or TRBD2 (5 bases each). CDR1 SGHTA and CDR2 FQGNSA come from the germline V gene. The V end was cut by 2 bases, the J end by 5 bases, with 18 bases between. The CDR3 runs 17 residues.

The table lists this clonotype with many counts. The chain has TRBV7-2 and TRBJ2-5; 7 nucleotides line up with TRBD2. The germline gives CDR1 SGHTA, CDR2 FQGNSA. V lost 5 bases and J lost 4; bases outside the gene matches: 10. The CDR3 is 15 residues long. The CDR3 DNA sequence: TGTGCCAGCAGCCCCGGCAGCGGGATCAGAGAGACCCAGTACTTC. Protein sequence: CASSPGSGIRETQYF.

The table lists this clonotype with a few counts. The rearrangement links TRBV21-1 to TRBJ2-3; whether TRBD2, the table's D call, matches the DNA was not checked. TRBV21-1 is shown as a pseudogene. The length of the CDR3 is 15 residues. The CDR3 DNA is TGTGCCAGCAGTGGCGGGCAGCTGAGCACAGATACGCAGTATTTT. Protein sequence: CASSGGQLSTDTQYF.

The chain joins TRBV4-3 to TRBJ2-2; possible D gene TRBD1, 6 bases. V gave up 1 base and J gave up 3 bases, with 18 bases separating them. Germline values: CDR1 LGHNA, CDR2 YSLEER. The CDR3 consists of 18 residues. DNA for the CDR3: TGCGCCAGCAGCCAAGCTCGACCGGGACATCCGTACACCGGGGAGCTGTTTTTT. Its translation is CASSQARPGHPYTGELFF.

This clonotype was seen more than once but under ten times. The chain recombines TRBV13 with TRBJ2-3; D remains ambiguous. This CDR3 contains 14 residues. Trimming cost V 5 bases and J 0 bases, with 9 bases left between them. Germline lookup yields CDR1 PRHDT and CDR2 FYEKMQ (reference sequence). CDR3 sequence reads: CASSRRPSTDTQYF. The CDR3 region has the DNA TGTGCCAGCAGCCGCCGTCCTAGCACAGATACGCAGTATTTT. The full variable domain, in which reference TRBV13 and TRBJ2-3 provide the parts outside the CDR3, is AAGVIQSPRHLIKEKRETATLKCYPIPRHDTVYWYQQGPGQDPQFLISFYEKMQSDKGSIPDRFSAQQFSDYHSELNMSSLELGDSALYFCASSRRPSTDTQYFGPGTRLTVL.

This clonotype has only a few counts. The rearrangement uses TRBV5-4 and TRBJ1-6, with unresolved D. Deletions cut 0 bases from V and 14 bases from J, with 15 bases between. The CDR3 is made up of 14 amino acids. Germline loops: CDR1 SGHNT, CDR2 YYREEE (reference sequence). CDR3 nucleotides: TGTGCCAGCAGCTTGGACCGGTTAATAATCACCCTCCACTTT. Its protein product is CASSLDRLIITLHF.

CDR3 nucleotide sequence: TGTGCCAGCAGCCATGGCCCCCTGGGAGAGACCCAGTACTTC. It codes for CASSHGPLGETQYF. The genes are TRBV12-3 or TRBV12-4 and TRBJ2-5; D unclear. V was trimmed by 6 bases and J by 4 bases, leaving 15 bases between them. The CDR3 has 14 residues.

The chain links TRBV12-3 or TRBV12-4 to TRBJ2-3, with D uncertain. Trimming pared 2 bases from V and 0 bases from J, leaving 6 bases between. The CDR3 loop spans 14 amino acids. CDR3 bases: TGTGCCAGCAGTTTATGGCCCAGCACAGATACGCAGTATTTT. This gives the protein CASSLWPSTDTQYF.

This clonotype occurred many times. This rearrangement joins TRBV6-2 or TRBV6-3 to TRBJ2-7, with D possibly called TRBD1 or TRBD2 (5 bases each). CDR3 length equals 14 residues. Deletions cut 7 bases from V and 1 base from J, with 14 bases between. In germline, CDR1 is MNHEY, CDR2 SVGEGT. This CDR3 reads CASKRWDPSYEQYV. CDR3 in DNA: TGTGCCAGCAAACGATGGGACCCGTCCTACGAGCAGTACGTC.

The chain is built from TRBV11-1 and TRBJ2-5; D is perhaps TRBD1 (6 bases). The germline CDR1 and CDR2 sequences are SGHAT and FQDESV (reference sequence). The CDR3 totals 15 residues. The V gene lost 3 bases and the J gene lost 5 bases, with 16 bases spanning the gap. DNA for the CDR3: TGTGCCAGCAGCTTCGACAGGAGTTTCAGCGAGACCCAGTACTTC. Translation gives CASSFDRSFSETQYF.

This clonotype was detected ten times or more. The genes are TRBV6-5 and TRBJ2-7; 12 bases are shared with TRBD2. Germline V gene data show CDR1 as MNHEY and CDR2 as SVGAGI. The CDR3 sequence is 16 residues long. The ends lost 5 bases at V and 4 bases at J; junction bases unmatched: 9. The CDR3 sequence is CASSPTGLAGRYEQYF. CDR3 in DNA: TGTGCCAGCAGTCCGACCGGACTAGCGGGGCGTTACGAGCAGTACTTC.

This clonotype was found many times. V and J are TRBV10-3 and TRBJ2-5, with TRBD1 matching 10 bases. V was clipped by 6 bases and J by 2 bases; unmatched bases: 3. This CDR3 is 14 amino acids long. Looked up from germline, CDR1 is ENHRY and CDR2 is SYGVKD. The CDR3: CAIRGQGQQETQYF. CDR3 DNA: TGTGCCATCAGGGGACAGGGGCAACAAGAGACCCAGTACTTC.

This clonotype was observed many times. The genes are TRBV7-2 and TRBJ2-5, with D possibly TRBD1 on 6 matching bases. The V gene's germline CDR1 is SGHTA and CDR2 FQGNSA. The CDR3 spans 14 residues. The V end was cut by 8 bases, the J end by 2 bases, with 15 bases between. In DNA, the CDR3 is TGTGCCAGCCCTGGGCAGGGGCTACAAGAGACCCAGTACTTC. The encoded protein is CASPGQGLQETQYF.

This clonotype was counted a few times. This chain links TRBV20-1 with TRBJ2-3; 13 bases align to TRBD2. From germline, CDR1 is DFQATT and CDR2 SNEGSKA (reference sequence). Trimming cost V 2 bases and J 0 bases; bases outside gene matches: 11. CDR3 length: 19 residues. This CDR3 is CSARSGTSGAVRSTDTQYF. The DNA of the CDR3 is TGCAGTGCTAGATCCGGGACTAGCGGGGCCGTGAGGAGCACAGATACGCAGTATTTT.

The rearrangement joins TRBV4-3 to TRBJ1-6; 7 nucleotides agree with TRBD1. The V gene end was trimmed by 1 base and the J gene end by 6 bases; junction bases not matched to a gene: 9. This CDR3 has 17 residues. The germline V gene has CDR1 LGHNA and CDR2 YSLEER. The CDR3 loop is CASSQVGGGSVNSPLHF. For the CDR3, the DNA is TGCGCCAGCAGCCAAGTAGGGGGCGGATCGGTTAATTCACCCCTCCACTTT.

This clonotype was detected only a few times. This rearrangement joins TRBV7-2 to TRBJ2-2; D unresolved. V shed 2 bases and J shed 0 bases, with 10 bases lying between them. Germline CDR1 SGHTA, CDR2 FQGNSA. This CDR3 contains 16 residues. DNA for the CDR3: TGTGCCAGCAGCTTATACCACCTCGCGAACACCGGGGAGCTGTTTTTT. This translates into CASSLYHLANTGELFF. Combining the CDR3 with reference TRBV7-2 and TRBJ2-2 gives the whole variable domain GAGVSQSPSNKVTEKGKDVELRCDPISGHTALYWYRQSLGQGLEFLIYFQGNSAPDKSGLPSDRFSAERTGGSVSTLTIQRTQQEDSAVYLCASSLYHLANTGELFFGEGSRLTVL.

This clonotype occurred many times. The chain has TRBV6-5 and TRBJ2-5, with TRBD2 matching 8 bases. Germline V gives CDR1 MNHEY, CDR2 SVGAGI. CDR3 length: 15 amino acids. Trimming at V came to 6 bases and at J to 5 bases, leaving 11 bases not matched to a gene. The CDR3 spells CASRKGLADLETQYF. CDR3 DNA: TGTGCCAGCAGGAAAGGACTAGCCGATCTGGAGACCCAGTACTTC.

V and J are TRBV5-6 and TRBJ2-3; the D is unclear. V was cut by 2 bases and J by 0 bases, with 16 bases left in between. CDR3 length: 17 residues. Germline V gene sequence: CDR1 SGHDT, CDR2 YYEEEE. This CDR3 reads CASSLGPPAASTDTQYF. CDR3 sequence (DNA): TGTGCCAGCAGCTTAGGTCCCCCGGCCGCTAGCACAGATACGCAGTATTTT.

Points on this clonotype: A clone one base away is much larger, so this may be a read error. The chain joins TRBV5-1 to TRBJ2-7; TRBD2 aligns across 11 bases. The CDR3 spans 15 residues. Germline-derived CDR1 and CDR2 are SGHRS and YFSETQ. The CDR3 nucleotides read TGCGCCAGCAGACCTCTAGCGGGGGGCTCCTCCGAGCAGTACTTC. Its protein product is CASRPLAGGSSEQYF.

This clonotype has at least ten counts. The chain is built from TRBV7-2 and TRBJ1-3; D perhaps matches TRBD1 (5 bases). The CDR3 is 14 amino acids. Germline V gene sequence: CDR1 SGHTA, CDR2 FQGNSA. CDR3 in DNA: TGTGCAAGCCGCAGGGCCACCTCTGGAAACACCATATATTTT. Translated: CASRRATSGNTIYF.

This clonotype was counted ten times or more. The V call is TRBV5-1, the J call TRBJ1-2, with a tentative D call TRBD1 (5 bases). The ends were cut back, 3 bases at V and 6 bases at J, with 15 bases in the middle. The germline V gene encodes CDR1 SGHRS and CDR2 YFSETQ. The length of the CDR3 is 14 residues. CDR3 loop: CASSSMGEGDGYTF. In DNA, the CDR3 is TGCGCCAGCAGCTCGATGGGGGAAGGGGATGGCTACACCTTC.

The sample holds many counts of this clonotype. V is TRBV6-6 and J is TRBJ2-7, with a tentative D call TRBD2 (5 bases). CDR3 length equals 14 residues. The germline V gene encodes CDR1 MNHNY and CDR2 SVGAGI (reference sequence). Between the trimmed V and J ends, which lost 0 bases and 3 bases, there was a span of 9 bases. This CDR3 is CASSYSKAGYEQYV. Written as DNA, the CDR3 is TGTGCCAGCAGTTACTCGAAGGCGGGCTACGAGCAGTACGTC.

Many counts were recorded for this clonotype. The chain combines TRBV10-3 with TRBJ2-7; D ambiguous. CDR3 length: 14 residues. CDR1 is ENHRY and CDR2 is SYGVKD in the germline V gene. V was pared by 0 bases and J by 6 bases, with 12 bases between. Here the CDR3 reads CAISESSKGREQYV. As DNA, the CDR3 is TGTGCCATCAGTGAGTCGTCGAAAGGTCGCGAGCAGTACGTC.

This clonotype was seen ten or more times. The chain uses TRBV7-2 and TRBJ1-3; D gene ambiguous. V was cut by 5 bases and J by 2 bases, with 10 bases left in between. From germline, CDR1 is SGHTA and CDR2 FQGNSA. This CDR3 comprises 14 residues. The CDR3 bases are TGTGCCAGCAGCAAAAGACAAACTGGAAACACCATATATTTT. Amino acids: CASSKRQTGNTIYF.